These T cell receptor beta chains were read from a single sample in a study of blood T cells in healthy people across ages. TCRdb re-analysed the 5' RACE reads in MiXCR, keeping a single row per CDR3 protein. The sample yields some 780,000 distinct CDR3 sequences, approximately 60% seen once. The source material was blood. Receptors were obtained from a man between 40 and 49 years old in good health. Both conserved end residues are part of each CDR3. A D gene is named only where the DNA matches it firmly. The size field is filled for only some rows; it gives once, few, many or a size class.

cdr3_aa: CASSLEVGYEQYF; cdr3_nt: TGTGCCAGCAGCTTAGAGGTGGGATACGAGCAGTACTTC; j_call: TRBJ2-7; clone_size: -; v_call: TRBV7-6; d_call: -
cdr3_aa: CVSSSTLSDEQYF; cdr3_nt: TGTGTCAGCAGCTCGACCTTATCGGACGAGCAGTACTTC; j_call: TRBJ2-7; clone_size: -; v_call: TRBV5-5; d_call: -
cdr3_aa: CASSRHSGRAGETQYF; cdr3_nt: TGTGCCAGCAGTCGTCATAGCGGGAGGGCCGGAGAGACCCAGTACTTC; j_call: TRBJ2-5; clone_size: -; v_call: TRBV12-3/TRBV12-4; d_call: TRBD2
cdr3_aa: CSAPDRGYNEQFF; cdr3_nt: TGCAGTGCTCCCGACAGGGGATACAATGAGCAGTTCTTC; j_call: TRBJ2-1; clone_size: -; v_call: TRBV20-1; d_call: TRBD1
cdr3_aa: CASSLASGGAGNEQFF; cdr3_nt: TGTGCCAGCAGCTTAGCAAGTGGGGGGGCGGGCAATGAGCAGTTCTTC; j_call: TRBJ2-1; clone_size: -; v_call: TRBV7-2; d_call: -
cdr3_aa: CAISEADSPLHF; cdr3_nt: TGTGCCATCAGTGAAGCTGATTCACCCCTCCACTTT; j_call: TRBJ1-6; clone_size: many; v_call: TRBV10-3; d_call: -
cdr3_aa: CSVNLEPGREQFF; cdr3_nt: TGCAGCGTCAACCTAGAGCCGGGGCGGGAGCAGTTCTTC; j_call: TRBJ2-1; clone_size: once; v_call: TRBV29-1; d_call: -
cdr3_aa: CSAGTANGYEQYF; cdr3_nt: TGCAGTGCGGGGACAGCAAACGGATACGAGCAGTACTTC; j_call: TRBJ2-7; clone_size: -; v_call: TRBV20-1; d_call: TRBD1
cdr3_aa: CSAREEMAETQYF; cdr3_nt: TGCAGTGCTAGAGAGGAGATGGCGGAGACCCAGTACTTC; j_call: TRBJ2-5; clone_size: -; v_call: TRBV20-1; d_call: -
cdr3_aa: CASGLGDQETQYF; cdr3_nt: TGTGCCAGCGGTCTGGGGGACCAAGAGACCCAGTACTTC; j_call: TRBJ2-5; clone_size: few; v_call: TRBV4-2; d_call: -
cdr3_aa: CASSYRDRGIGEQYF; cdr3_nt: TGTGCCAGCAGTTACCGGGACAGGGGCATTGGCGAGCAGTACTTC; j_call: TRBJ2-7; clone_size: -; v_call: TRBV6-5; d_call: TRBD1
cdr3_aa: CASSEYLAGRDETQYF; cdr3_nt: TGTGCCAGCAGTGAATATTTGGCAGGGAGGGATGAGACCCAGTACTTC; j_call: TRBJ2-5; clone_size: -; v_call: TRBV25-1; d_call: TRBD2
cdr3_aa: CASSIYRGRMEETQYF; cdr3_nt: TGCGCCAGCAGCATATACAGGGGGCGCATGGAAGAGACCCAGTACTTC; j_call: TRBJ2-5; clone_size: -; v_call: TRBV5-1; d_call: TRBD1
cdr3_aa: CASSLGDTEETQYF; cdr3_nt: TGCGCCAGCAGCCTCGGGGACACCGAGGAGACCCAGTACTTC; j_call: TRBJ2-5; clone_size: -; v_call: TRBV5-1; d_call: -
cdr3_aa: CASSQEETNPYNEQFF; cdr3_nt: TGCGCCAGCAGCCAAGAAGAGACAAATCCTTACAATGAGCAGTTCTTC; j_call: TRBJ2-1; clone_size: -; v_call: TRBV4-3; d_call: -
cdr3_aa: CASSTMGQGREQYF; cdr3_nt: TGTGCCAGCAGTACAATGGGGCAGGGGCGGGAGCAGTACTTC; j_call: TRBJ2-7; clone_size: -; v_call: TRBV11-2; d_call: -
cdr3_aa: CASRHERGEQYF; cdr3_nt: TGTGCCAGCAGGCATGAACGCGGCGAGCAGTACTTC; j_call: TRBJ2-7; clone_size: -; v_call: TRBV6-1; d_call: -
cdr3_aa: CSALTSGRDDEQYF; cdr3_nt: TGCAGTGCTTTGACGAGCGGGAGAGATGACGAGCAGTACTTC; j_call: TRBJ2-7; clone_size: many; v_call: TRBV20-1; d_call: TRBD2
cdr3_aa: CSAQKPLAGGKETQYF; cdr3_nt: TGCAGTGCCCAGAAACCTCTAGCGGGAGGTAAAGAGACCCAGTACTTC; j_call: TRBJ2-5; clone_size: -; v_call: TRBV20-1; d_call: TRBD2
cdr3_aa: CATPRLENLGADTQYF; cdr3_nt: TGTGCCACCCCTAGACTGGAGAACCTAGGAGCAGATACGCAGTATTTT; j_call: TRBJ2-3; clone_size: once; v_call: TRBV6-5; d_call: -
cdr3_aa: CASSYEDQSPEAFF; cdr3_nt: TGTGCCAGCAGTTACGAAGACCAAAGTCCTGAAGCTTTCTTT; j_call: TRBJ1-1; clone_size: once; v_call: TRBV6-6; d_call: -
cdr3_aa: CASSLQGARRSNQPQHF; cdr3_nt: TGTGCCAGCAGCTTACAGGGGGCGAGGCGTAGCAATCAGCCCCAGCATTTT; j_call: TRBJ1-5; clone_size: -; v_call: TRBV5-5; d_call: TRBD1
cdr3_aa: CASSPSMGTSLNEQYF; cdr3_nt: TGTGCCAGCTCACCATCAATGGGGACTAGCCTCAACGAGCAGTACTTC; j_call: TRBJ2-7; clone_size: few; v_call: TRBV18; d_call: TRBD2
cdr3_aa: CSASAQGRYEQYF; cdr3_nt: TGCAGTGCTAGTGCTCAGGGGCGGTACGAGCAGTACTTC; j_call: TRBJ2-7; clone_size: -; v_call: TRBV20-1; d_call: -
cdr3_aa: CASKSNTDTQYF; cdr3_nt: TGTGCCAGCAAGTCGAACACAGATACGCAGTATTTT; j_call: TRBJ2-3; clone_size: few; v_call: TRBV2; d_call: -
cdr3_aa: CASSLPRFSTDTQYF; cdr3_nt: TGTGCCAGCAGTTTACCGCGTTTCAGCACAGATACGCAGTATTTT; j_call: TRBJ2-3; clone_size: few; v_call: TRBV12-3/TRBV12-4; d_call: -
cdr3_aa: CASSSRRILAKNIQYF; cdr3_nt: TGTGCCAGCAGTTCCCGCCGCATACTAGCCAAAAACATTCAGTACTTC; j_call: TRBJ2-4; clone_size: -; v_call: TRBV28; d_call: -
cdr3_aa: CASSEMVGTAPFAFNEKLFF; cdr3_nt: TGTGCCAGCAGTGAAATGGTAGGGACAGCCCCCTTCGCTTTTAATGAAAAACTGTTTTTT; j_call: TRBJ1-4; clone_size: -; v_call: TRBV25-1; d_call: TRBD1
cdr3_aa: CASSPNRGRETQYF; cdr3_nt: TGTGCCAGCAGTCCGAACAGGGGAAGGGAGACCCAGTACTTC; j_call: TRBJ2-5; clone_size: -; v_call: TRBV6-1; d_call: TRBD1
cdr3_aa: CASTDRGFQPQHF; cdr3_nt: TGTGCCAGCACCGACAGGGGATTTCAGCCCCAGCATTTT; j_call: TRBJ1-5; clone_size: -; v_call: TRBV2; d_call: TRBD1
cdr3_aa: CASSQDRVSPYEQYF; cdr3_nt: TGCGCCAGCAGCCAAGATCGCGTCAGCCCCTACGAGCAGTACTTC; j_call: TRBJ2-7; clone_size: -; v_call: TRBV4-3; d_call: -
cdr3_aa: CASSLEGVGDGTEAFF; cdr3_nt: TGTGCCAGCAGTTTAGAGGGGGTGGGAGACGGCACTGAAGCTTTCTTT; j_call: TRBJ1-1; clone_size: -; v_call: TRBV28; d_call: -
cdr3_aa: CASSQELAGATQYF; cdr3_nt: TGTGCCAGCAGCCAAGAACTAGCGGGGGCTACGCAGTATTTT; j_call: TRBJ2-3; clone_size: -; v_call: TRBV3-1; d_call: TRBD2
cdr3_aa: CASSSLGQGVANYGYTF; cdr3_nt: TGTGCCAGCAGTTCCCTGGGACAGGGGGTTGCTAACTATGGCTACACCTTC; j_call: TRBJ1-2; clone_size: -; v_call: TRBV27; d_call: TRBD1
cdr3_aa: CASSQTRSFRALGETQYF; cdr3_nt: TGTGCCAGCAGCCAAACCCGATCTTTCCGGGCCCTGGGGGAGACCCAGTACTTC; j_call: TRBJ2-5; clone_size: -; v_call: TRBV6-2/TRBV6-3; d_call: -
cdr3_aa: CSARLPKGMIQETQYF; cdr3_nt: TGCAGTGCTAGACTCCCCAAGGGCATGATCCAAGAGACCCAGTACTTC; j_call: TRBJ2-5; clone_size: -; v_call: TRBV20-1; d_call: -
cdr3_aa: CASSFRTSGGEETQYF; cdr3_nt: TGTGCCAGCAGCTTTCGGACTAGCGGGGGAGAGGAGACCCAGTACTTC; j_call: TRBJ2-5; clone_size: many; v_call: TRBV5-6; d_call: TRBD2
cdr3_aa: CASSQDWDLDTQYF; cdr3_nt: TGCGCCAGCAGCCAAGATTGGGACTTAGATACGCAGTATTTT; j_call: TRBJ2-3; clone_size: -; v_call: TRBV4-1; d_call: -
cdr3_aa: CASSLTRPETQYF; cdr3_nt: TGTGCCAGCAGCTTAACTAGGCCTGAGACCCAGTACTTC; j_call: TRBJ2-5; clone_size: -; v_call: TRBV7-2; d_call: -
cdr3_aa: CASSFRTSGNEQFF; cdr3_nt: TGTGCCAGCAGTTTCCGGACTAGCGGTAATGAGCAGTTCTTC; j_call: TRBJ2-1; clone_size: -; v_call: TRBV28; d_call: TRBD2
cdr3_aa: CSARDWGDDEQYF; cdr3_nt: TGCAGTGCTAGAGATTGGGGGGACGACGAGCAGTACTTC; j_call: TRBJ2-7; clone_size: -; v_call: TRBV20-1; d_call: -
cdr3_aa: CASSTQAKNIQYF; cdr3_nt: TGTGCCAGCAGCACGCAAGCCAAAAACATTCAGTACTTC; j_call: TRBJ2-4; clone_size: few; v_call: TRBV7-9; d_call: -
cdr3_aa: CASSFQQGLSYEQYF; cdr3_nt: TGTGCCAGCAGCTTTCAACAGGGGCTCTCCTACGAGCAGTACTTC; j_call: TRBJ2-7; clone_size: few; v_call: TRBV5-5; d_call: TRBD1
cdr3_aa: CSTRDRGYEQYF; cdr3_nt: TGCAGCACCCGGGACAGAGGTTACGAGCAGTACTTC; j_call: TRBJ2-7; clone_size: few; v_call: TRBV29-1; d_call: TRBD1
cdr3_aa: CASSLDEGENSPLHF; cdr3_nt: TGCGCCAGCAGCTTGGATGAGGGGGAGAATTCACCCCTCCACTTT; j_call: TRBJ1-6; clone_size: few; v_call: TRBV5-1; d_call: -
cdr3_aa: CASSYSQLEQYF; cdr3_nt: TGTGCCAGCAGTTACTCGCAGCTAGAGCAGTACTTC; j_call: TRBJ2-5; clone_size: -; v_call: TRBV6-6; d_call: -
cdr3_aa: CASSSEGLAGGHNEQFF; cdr3_nt: TGTGCCAGCAGCTCTGAGGGTCTAGCGGGAGGTCACAATGAGCAGTTCTTC; j_call: TRBJ2-1; clone_size: once; v_call: TRBV7-2; d_call: TRBD2
cdr3_aa: CSASPETSRQETQYF; cdr3_nt: TGCAGTGCTAGTCCCGAGACTAGCCGTCAAGAGACCCAGTACTTC; j_call: TRBJ2-5; clone_size: few; v_call: TRBV20-1; d_call: TRBD2
cdr3_aa: CASSIQRSWDTQYF; cdr3_nt: TGTGCCAGCAGTATCCAGCGGTCCTGGGATACGCAGTATTTT; j_call: TRBJ2-3; clone_size: -; v_call: TRBV12-3/TRBV12-4; d_call: -
cdr3_aa: CSVENSEGPNEQFF; cdr3_nt: TGCAGCGTTGAAAATAGCGAGGGACCAAATGAGCAGTTCTTC; j_call: TRBJ2-1; clone_size: -; v_call: TRBV29-1; d_call: -